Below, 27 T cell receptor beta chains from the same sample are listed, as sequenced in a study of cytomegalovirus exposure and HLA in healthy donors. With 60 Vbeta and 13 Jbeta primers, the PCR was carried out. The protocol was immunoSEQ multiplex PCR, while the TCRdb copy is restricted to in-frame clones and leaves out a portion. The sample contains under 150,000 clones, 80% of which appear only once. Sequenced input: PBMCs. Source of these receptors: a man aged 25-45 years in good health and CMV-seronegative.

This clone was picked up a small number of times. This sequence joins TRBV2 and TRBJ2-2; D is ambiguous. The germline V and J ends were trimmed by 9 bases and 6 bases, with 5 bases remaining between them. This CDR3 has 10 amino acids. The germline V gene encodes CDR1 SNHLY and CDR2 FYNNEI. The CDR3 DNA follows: TGTGCCAGTCAGGCCGGGGAGCTGTTTTTT. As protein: CASQAGELFF.

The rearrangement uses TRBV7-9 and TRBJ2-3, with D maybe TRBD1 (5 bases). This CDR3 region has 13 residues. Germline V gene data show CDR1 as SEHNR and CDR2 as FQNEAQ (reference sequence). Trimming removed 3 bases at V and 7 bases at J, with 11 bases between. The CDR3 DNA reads TGTGCCAGCAGCTTCGACAGAGCTCATACGCAGTATTTT. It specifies CASSFDRAHTQYF.

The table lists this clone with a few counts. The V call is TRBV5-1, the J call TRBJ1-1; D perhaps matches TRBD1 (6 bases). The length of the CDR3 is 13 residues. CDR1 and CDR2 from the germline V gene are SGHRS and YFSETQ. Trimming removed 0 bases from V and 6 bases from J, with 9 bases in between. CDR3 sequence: CASSLAQGAEAFF. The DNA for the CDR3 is TGCGCCAGCAGCTTGGCACAGGGCGCTGAAGCTTTCTTT.

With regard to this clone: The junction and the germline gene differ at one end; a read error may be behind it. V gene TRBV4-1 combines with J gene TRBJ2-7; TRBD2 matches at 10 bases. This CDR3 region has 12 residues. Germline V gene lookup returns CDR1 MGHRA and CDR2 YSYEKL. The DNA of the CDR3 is TGCGCCAGCAGCCCGGGGACTAGCGAACAGAACTTC. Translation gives CASSPGTSEQNF.

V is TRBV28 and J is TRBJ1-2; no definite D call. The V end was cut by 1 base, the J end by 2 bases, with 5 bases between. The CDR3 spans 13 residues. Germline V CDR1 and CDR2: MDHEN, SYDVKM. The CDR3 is CASSLSPNYGYTF. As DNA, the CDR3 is TGTGCCAGCAGTTTATCTCCCAACTATGGCTACACCTTC.

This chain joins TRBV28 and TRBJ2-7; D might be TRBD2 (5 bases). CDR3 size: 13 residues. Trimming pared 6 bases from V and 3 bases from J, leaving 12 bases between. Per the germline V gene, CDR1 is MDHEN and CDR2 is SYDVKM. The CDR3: CASRSGSVYEQYF. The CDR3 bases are TGTGCCAGCAGGTCGGGTAGCGTCTACGAGCAGTACTTC.

The CDR3 DNA sequence: TGTGCCAGCAGTGAGGAGGGGACTACCGAGCAGTACTTC. Translation: CASSEEGTTEQYF. V and J are TRBV2 and TRBJ2-5; TRBD2 agrees at 7 bases. The DNA end lines up better with TRBJ2-7; the J call may be wrong. This CDR3 region has 13 residues. The germline CDR1 and CDR2 sequences are SNHLY and FYNNEI.

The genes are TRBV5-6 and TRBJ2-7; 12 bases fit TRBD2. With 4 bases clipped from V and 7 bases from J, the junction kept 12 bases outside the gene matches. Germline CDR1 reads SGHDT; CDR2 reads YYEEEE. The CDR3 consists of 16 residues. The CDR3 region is CASSRRKLAGGREQYF. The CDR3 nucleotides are TGTGCCAGCAGCCGACGGAAACTAGCGGGAGGTCGTGAGCAGTACTTC.

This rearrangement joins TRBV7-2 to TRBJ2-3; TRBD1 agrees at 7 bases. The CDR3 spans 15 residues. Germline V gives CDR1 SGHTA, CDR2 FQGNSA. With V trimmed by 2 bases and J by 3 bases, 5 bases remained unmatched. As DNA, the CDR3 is TGTGCCAGCAGCTTAATAGGCAGGGGGACAGATACGCAGTATTTT. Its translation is CASSLIGRGTDTQYF. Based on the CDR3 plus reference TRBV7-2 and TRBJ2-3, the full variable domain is GAGVSQSPSNKVTEKGKDVELRCDPISGHTALYWYRQSLGQGLEFLIYFQGNSAPDKSGLPSDRFSAERTGGSVSTLTIQRTQQEDSAVYLCASSLIGRGTDTQYFGPGTRLTVL.

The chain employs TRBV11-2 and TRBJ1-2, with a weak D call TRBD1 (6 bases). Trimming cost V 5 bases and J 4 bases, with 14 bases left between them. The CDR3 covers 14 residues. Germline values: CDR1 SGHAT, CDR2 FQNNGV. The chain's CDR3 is CASSHGQFFYGYTF. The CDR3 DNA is TGTGCCAGCAGCCACGGACAGTTCTTCTATGGCTACACCTTC.

The CDR3 DNA reads as TGTGCCAGCAGCCACAAGACTAGCTTGGAGACCCAGTACTTC. Amino acid sequence: CASSHKTSLETQYF. The chain joins TRBV7-9 to TRBJ2-5, with 7 bases aligning to TRBD2. The CDR3 contains 14 residues. The V gene end was trimmed by 5 bases and the J gene end by 5 bases; junction bases not matched to a gene: 8. Germline V gene data show CDR1 as SEHNR and CDR2 as FQNEAQ (reference sequence).

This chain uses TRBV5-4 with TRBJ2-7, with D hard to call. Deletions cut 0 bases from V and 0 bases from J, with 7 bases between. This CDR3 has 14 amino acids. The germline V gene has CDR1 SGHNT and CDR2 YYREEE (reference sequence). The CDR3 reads CASSLEADSYEQYF. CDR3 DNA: TGTGCCAGCAGCTTGGAGGCGGACTCCTACGAGCAGTACTTC.

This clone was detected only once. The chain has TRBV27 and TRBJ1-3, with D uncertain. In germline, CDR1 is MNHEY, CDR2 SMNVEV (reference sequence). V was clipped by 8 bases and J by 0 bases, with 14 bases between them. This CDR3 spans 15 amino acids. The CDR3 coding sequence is TGTGCCAGCCCATCACAGCTCTCCTCTGGAAACACCATATATTTT. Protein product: CASPSQLSSGNTIYF.

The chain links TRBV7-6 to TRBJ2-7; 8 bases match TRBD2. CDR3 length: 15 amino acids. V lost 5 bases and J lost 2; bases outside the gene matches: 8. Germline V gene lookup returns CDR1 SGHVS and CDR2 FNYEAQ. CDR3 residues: CASSPIAGNPYEQYF. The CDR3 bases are TGTGCCAGCAGCCCAATAGCGGGAAATCCCTACGAGCAGTACTTC.

The CDR3 DNA is TGTGCCAGCAGCCAGGGACAGAAACCAACTAATGAAAAACTGTTTTTT. Translated, it gives CASSQGQKPTNEKLFF. The rearrangement links TRBV25-1 to TRBJ1-4; 7 bases match TRBD1. The V gene's germline CDR1 is MGHDK and CDR2 SYGVNS. This CDR3 comprises 16 residues. V was clipped by 6 bases and J by 0 bases; unmatched bases: 7.

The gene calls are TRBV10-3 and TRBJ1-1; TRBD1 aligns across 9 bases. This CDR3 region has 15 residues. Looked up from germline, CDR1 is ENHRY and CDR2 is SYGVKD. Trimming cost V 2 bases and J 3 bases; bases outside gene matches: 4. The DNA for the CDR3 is TGTGCCATCAGTGAGGGACAGGGGACGTACACTGAAGCTTTCTTT. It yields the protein CAISEGQGTYTEAFF.

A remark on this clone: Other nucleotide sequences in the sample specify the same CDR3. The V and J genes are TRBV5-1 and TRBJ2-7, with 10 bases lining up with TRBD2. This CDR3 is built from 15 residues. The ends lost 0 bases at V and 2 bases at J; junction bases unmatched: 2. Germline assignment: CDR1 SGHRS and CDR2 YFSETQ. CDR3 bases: TGCGCCAGCAGCTTGGGTACTAGCGGGACCTACGAGCAGTACTTC. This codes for CASSLGTSGTYEQYF.

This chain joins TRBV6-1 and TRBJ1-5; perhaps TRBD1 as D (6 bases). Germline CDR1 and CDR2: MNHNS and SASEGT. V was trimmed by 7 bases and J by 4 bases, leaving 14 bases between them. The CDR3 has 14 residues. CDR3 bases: TGTGCCAGCACCCCTTGGGGGCGAAATCAGCCCCAGCATTTT. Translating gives CASTPWGRNQPQHF.

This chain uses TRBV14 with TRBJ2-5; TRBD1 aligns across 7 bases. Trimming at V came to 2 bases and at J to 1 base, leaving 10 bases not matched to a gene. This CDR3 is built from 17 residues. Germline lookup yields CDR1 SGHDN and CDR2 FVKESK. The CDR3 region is CASSQRFQGDRQETQYF. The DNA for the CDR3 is TGTGCCAGCAGCCAACGCTTCCAGGGGGATCGCCAAGAGACCCAGTACTTC.

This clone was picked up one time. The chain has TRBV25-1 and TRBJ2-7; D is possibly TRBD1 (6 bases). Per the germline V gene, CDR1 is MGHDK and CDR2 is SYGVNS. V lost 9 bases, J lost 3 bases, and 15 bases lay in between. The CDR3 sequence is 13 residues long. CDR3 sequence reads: CASRSWTDYEQYF. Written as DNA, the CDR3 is TGTGCCAGTCGAAGTTGGACAGACTACGAGCAGTACTTC.

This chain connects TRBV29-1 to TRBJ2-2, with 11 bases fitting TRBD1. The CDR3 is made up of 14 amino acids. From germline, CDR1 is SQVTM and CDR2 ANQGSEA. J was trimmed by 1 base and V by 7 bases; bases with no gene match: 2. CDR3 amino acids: CSAGTGGNTGELFF. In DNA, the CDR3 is TGCAGCGCAGGGACAGGGGGGAACACCGGGGAGCTGTTTTTT.

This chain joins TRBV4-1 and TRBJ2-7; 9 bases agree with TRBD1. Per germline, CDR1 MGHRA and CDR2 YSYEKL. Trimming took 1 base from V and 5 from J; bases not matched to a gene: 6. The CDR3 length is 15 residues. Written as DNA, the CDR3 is TGCGCCAGCAGCCAAGGTGGGACAGGGAGGAACGAGCAGTACTTC. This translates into CASSQGGTGRNEQYF.

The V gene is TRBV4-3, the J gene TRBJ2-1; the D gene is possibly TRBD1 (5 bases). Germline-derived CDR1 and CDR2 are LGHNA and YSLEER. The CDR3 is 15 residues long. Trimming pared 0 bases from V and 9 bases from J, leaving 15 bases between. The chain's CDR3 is CASSQDRVGLGEQFF. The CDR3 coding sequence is TGCGCCAGCAGCCAAGATCGTGTGGGGCTCGGTGAGCAGTTCTTC.

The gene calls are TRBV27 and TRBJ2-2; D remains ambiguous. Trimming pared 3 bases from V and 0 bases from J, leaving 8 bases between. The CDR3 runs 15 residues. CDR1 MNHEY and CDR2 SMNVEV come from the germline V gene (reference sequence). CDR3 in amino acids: CASSFRVTNTGELFF. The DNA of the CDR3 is TGTGCCAGCAGTTTCCGGGTTACGAACACCGGGGAGCTGTTTTTT.

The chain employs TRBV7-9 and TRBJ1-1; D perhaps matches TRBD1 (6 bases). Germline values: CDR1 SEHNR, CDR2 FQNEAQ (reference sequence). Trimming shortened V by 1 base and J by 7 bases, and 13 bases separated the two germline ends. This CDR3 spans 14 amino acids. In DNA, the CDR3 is TGTGCCAGCAGCTTAGTTCTCCAGGGGATTGAAGCTTTCTTT. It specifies CASSLVLQGIEAFF.

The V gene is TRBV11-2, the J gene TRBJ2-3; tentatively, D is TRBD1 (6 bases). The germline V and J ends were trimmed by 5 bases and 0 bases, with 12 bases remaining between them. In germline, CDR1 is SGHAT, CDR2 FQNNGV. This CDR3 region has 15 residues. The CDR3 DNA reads TGTGCCAGCAGCCCACTAGGGGGTAGCACAGATACGCAGTATTTT. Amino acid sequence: CASSPLGGSTDTQYF.

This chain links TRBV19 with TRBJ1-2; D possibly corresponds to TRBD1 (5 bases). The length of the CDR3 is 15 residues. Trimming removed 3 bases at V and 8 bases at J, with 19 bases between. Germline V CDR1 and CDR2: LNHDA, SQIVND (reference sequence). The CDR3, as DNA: TGTGCCAGTAGTATTTACAGGAGGGGAGCGGAGGGCTACACCTTC. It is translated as CASSIYRRGAEGYTF.